The present entry profiles one T cell receptor (beta chain) with its context. Its specificity is not known. A single record per CDR3 protein comes from TCRdb applying MiXCR to the RT-PCR reads. The table lists about 520,000 distinct CDR3 sequences, about 25% of them singletons. The data belong to a study of response to subunit inactivated influenza vaccine. The study's findings and limits: T cells newly recruited by each seasonal influenza vaccination are few, the authors suggested.

The V gene lost 5 bases and the J gene lost 2 bases, with 12 bases spanning the gap. CDR1 DFQATT and CDR2 SNEGSKA come from the germline V gene (reference sequence). The CDR3 loop spans 13 amino acids. This clonotype was sampled from a middle-aged man who received an inactivated influenza vaccine. The V gene is TRBV20-1, the J gene TRBJ1-2, with D possibly matching TRBD1 (5 bases). Here the sequenced sample was CD4+ T cells sorted from PBMCs, taken 4 to 6 days after vaccination. CDR3 bases: TGCAGTGCTTCGAATCGGGGGAACTATGGCTACACCTTC. This encodes CSASNRGNYGYTF.